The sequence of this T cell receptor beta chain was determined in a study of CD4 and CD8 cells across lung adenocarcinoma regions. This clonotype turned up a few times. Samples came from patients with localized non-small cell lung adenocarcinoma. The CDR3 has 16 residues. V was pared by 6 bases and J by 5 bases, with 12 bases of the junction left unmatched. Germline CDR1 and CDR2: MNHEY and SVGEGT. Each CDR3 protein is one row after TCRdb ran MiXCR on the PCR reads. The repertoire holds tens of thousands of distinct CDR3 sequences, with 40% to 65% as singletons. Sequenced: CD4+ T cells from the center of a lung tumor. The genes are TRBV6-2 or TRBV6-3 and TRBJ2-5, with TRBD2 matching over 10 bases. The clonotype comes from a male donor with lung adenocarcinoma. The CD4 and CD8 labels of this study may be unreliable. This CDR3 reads CASRSSAGGPDETQYF. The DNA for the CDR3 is TGTGCCAGCAGATCCTCAGCGGGAGGGCCGGATGAGACCCAGTACTTC.